This T cell receptor beta chain was captured by sequencing in a study of blood T cell repertoires in COVID-19 (dated by TCRdb to the early 2020s). The study in broad terms: Samples from collaborators originated in the United States, Italy and Spain and spanned both the acute and convalescent phases of COVID-19. Deeply sampled blood TCRbeta repertoires from subjects exposed to, actively infected with, or recovered from COVID-19 were included in the dataset. A de-identified subject ID, COVID-19 status, age in years and sex were almost always included in the sample metadata. The samples were drawn from two sources: the first 160 participants of the ongoing ImmuneRACE study, and fewer than 1,500 subjects contributed by 6 global collaborators. The repertoires were made available in a free public database intended to serve as a resource for research on the immune response to SARS-CoV-2. Where available, HLA class I and class II types were taken from metadata supplied by the sample provider and were not determined by assay-based typing. The prospective study material was composed of cDNA or gDNA derived from T cells, B-cell-depleted T cells, or PBMCs.

This clone appeared a few times. Its antigen remains unidentified. No per-base quality is available; no much larger clone lies one base away. The paper's findings and limits, for the study overall: Clinical and demographic metadata were provided uncurated, with the amount varying by source and participant.

The immunoSEQ Assay, a bias-controlled multiplex PCR, was used to amplify TCRbeta CDR3 regions from genomic DNA. For the original study's pipeline: The number of nucleated cells in each sample was estimated by amplification of reference gene primers within the assay. Sequence reads were collapsed and filtered to measure the absolute abundance of every unique TCRbeta CDR3 rearrangement. Productive Simpson clonality was computed per sample as the square root of Simpson's diversity index over productive rearrangements. TCRdb carries this immuneACCESS record with in-frame sequences only. Its versions omit some clonotypes, under half of them owing to an unresolved V gene in the studies checked, with the rest unexplained. V and J calls plus clone size are reproduced from that table; the DNA served to infer D and trimming. For this sample the table gives hundreds of thousands of clones, of which roughly 90% were detected only once. The leading ten clones occupy roughly 2.8% of the sample.

Enrolling through a virtual design, the prospective study's participants ranged in age from about 18 to 89 years and lived across some 22 United States geographic areas. To assign participants to cohorts, the prospective study relied on clinical history that participants themselves reported in a screening survey and a study questionnaire. Exposed participants had been in contact, within 2 weeks of entering the study, with a person who had a PCR-confirmed or clinician-diagnosed case of COVID-19. In the prospective study, mobile phlebotomists collected whole blood, serum and a nasopharyngeal or oropharyngeal swab from each participant. Prospective study participants could optionally give additional blood draws and questionnaires over an approximately two-month period. Before DNA extraction, blood samples from the prospective study were shipped at room temperature or frozen. Including the terminal cysteine and phenylalanine, the CDR3 comprises 15 residues. Kept here is only the CDR3 DNA, which spans 45 bases and is read in frame from base 1. The V end gives up 1 base and the J end 7 bases, leaving 7 bases in the junction not matched to a gene. Sequences SGHRS (CDR1) and YFSETQ (CDR2) are obtained from the germline V gene.

This TCR was sampled from a woman aged 50 to 65 who had been exposed to COVID-19. The sequence links TRBV5-1 to TRBJ2-1, with 8 central nucleotides matching TRBD2. The sequencing sample was made of PBMCs or T cells enriched from blood (not recorded which). The CDR3: CASSLTSGSRNEQFF. The DNA reads TGCGCCAGCAGCTTGACTAGCGGTTCTCGGAATGAGCAGTTCTTC.